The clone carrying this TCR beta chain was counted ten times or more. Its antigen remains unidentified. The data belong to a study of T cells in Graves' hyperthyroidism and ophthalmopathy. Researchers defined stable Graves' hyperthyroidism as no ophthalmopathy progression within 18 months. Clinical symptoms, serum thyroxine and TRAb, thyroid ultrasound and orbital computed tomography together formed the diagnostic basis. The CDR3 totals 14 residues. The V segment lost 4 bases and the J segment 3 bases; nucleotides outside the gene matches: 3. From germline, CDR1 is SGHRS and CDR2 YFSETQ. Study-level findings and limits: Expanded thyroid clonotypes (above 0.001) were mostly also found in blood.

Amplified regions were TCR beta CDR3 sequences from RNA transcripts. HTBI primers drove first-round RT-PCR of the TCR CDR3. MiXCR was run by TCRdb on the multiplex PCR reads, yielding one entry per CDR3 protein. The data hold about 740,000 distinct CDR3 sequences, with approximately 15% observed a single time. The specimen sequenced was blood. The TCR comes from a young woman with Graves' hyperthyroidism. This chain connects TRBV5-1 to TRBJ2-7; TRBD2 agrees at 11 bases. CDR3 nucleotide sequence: TGCGCCAGCAGCAGGACTAGCGGGCTCTACGAGCAGTACTTC. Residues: CASSRTSGLYEQYF. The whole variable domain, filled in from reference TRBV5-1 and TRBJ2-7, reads KAGVTQTPRYLIKTRGQQVTLSCSPISGHRSVSWYQQTPGQGLQFLFEYFSETQRNKGNFPGRFSGRQFSNSRSEMNVSTLELGDSALYLCASSRTSGLYEQYFGPGTRLTVT.